This T cell receptor (beta chain) was sequenced during a study of OX40 agonist ivuxolimab in advanced cancers. Overall study: Patients received ivuxolimab, an intravenous treatment, every 2 weeks at 0.01 to 10 mg/kg. Regarding the study as a whole: Doses of 0.1 to 3.0 mg/kg were accompanied by clonal expansion of CD4+ and CD8+ blood T cells by week 6.

Comment on this clone: The antigen remains unidentified.

Using immunoSEQ multiplex PCR, the repertoire was profiled, and TCRdb retains in-frame clones only, with some absent. The sample carries about 100,000 clones, about 83% recorded once. A history of autoimmune disease or systemic immunosuppression excluded patients. The V end was cut by 5 bases, the J end by 2 bases, with 10 bases between. Germline CDR1 and CDR2: SGHTA and FQGNSA. This CDR3 contains 13 residues. The chain combines TRBV7-2 with TRBJ2-7; D ambiguous. The sample consisted of CD4+ or CD8+ T cells sorted from blood, taken in a trial of the OX40 agonist ivuxolimab. This receptor was taken from an adult with an advanced solid tumor such as melanoma, head and neck, liver or kidney cancer. CDR3 sequence: CASSRLVPYEQYF. The DNA for the CDR3 is TGTGCCAGCAGCAGGCTAGTCCCCTACGAGCAGTACTTC.